The clone carrying this T cell receptor (beta chain) was seen more than once but under ten times. As yet, its antigen is unknown. CDR1 is MGHRA and CDR2 is YSYEKL in the germline V gene. The ends were cut back, 0 bases at V and 1 base at J, with 18 bases in the middle. The CDR3 has 18 amino acids. Sorted cell numbers of roughly 17,000 to 1,100,000, with 10%, 30% or 50% RNA, served as input for naive CD8 libraries. The data were taken from a study of molecular identifiers for immune sequencing clone quantification. Study observations and caveats: In CMV-specific effectors, clones above 20 copies held over 98% of molecules; naive, under 1%. Highly expanded clone sizes could end up underestimated if a barcode were shared by identical TCR molecules.

TCRdb independently ran MiXCR on the PCR reads; one entry per CDR3 protein. In the table there are about 640,000 distinct CDR3 sequences, 20% of which are singletons. The rearrangement joins TRBV4-1 to TRBJ1-1; D is undetermined. This sequence originates from a human donor in good health. Some libraries in this study had Jurkat cell RNA spiked in. The sequencing sample was made of naive CD8+ T cells from blood, with Jurkat cell RNA spiked in. The subset here: FACS-sorted CD8+CD4-CCR7+CD45RA+ naive T cells. The chain's CDR3 is CASSQEVGSVGPNTEAFF. The DNA for the CDR3 is TGCGCCAGCAGCCAAGAAGTGGGGTCGGTAGGGCCGAACACTGAAGCTTTCTTT.